One sample yielded the 15 T cell receptor beta chains listed below, sequenced in a study of CD8+CD57+ T cells in acquired aplastic anemia (dated by TCRdb to the late 2010s). Sequencing took place on an Illumina HiSeq 2000. Genomic DNA was used as template for profiling of TCR beta VDJ combinations and CDR3 sequences. The public reads were run again by TCRdb, first through fastp at Q25 and then through MiXCR, and only productive beta chains were kept. Under each unique CDR3 protein, matching rows form one entry showing the most common genes and DNA. The sample table contains roughly 50,000 distinct CDR3 sequences; only one count was recorded for about 78% of them. Approximately 34% of the sample belongs to the ten largest clones. The sample comprised sorted CD4+, CD8+, or CD8+CD57+ T cells (not recorded which) from PBMCs. These receptors were obtained from a human donor in good health, serving as a control.

J is TRBJ1-5 and V is TRBV19; the D is unclear. V was shortened by 1 base and J by 7 bases, with 14 bases between the two germline ends. Germline loops: CDR1 LNHDA, CDR2 SQIVND (reference sequence). This CDR3 contains 15 residues. CDR3 DNA: TGTGCCAGTAGTATAGTACGAAACAAGTGGCAGCCCCAGCATTTT. Residues: CASSIVRNKWQPQHF.

V usage is TRBV29-1 and J usage is TRBJ2-1; no firm D call. Germline V lookup: CDR1 SQVTM, CDR2 ANQGSEA. The ends were cut back, 7 bases at V and 1 base at J, with 14 bases in the middle. The CDR3 totals 14 residues. CDR3 coding DNA: TGCAGCGCCAATCTACCAACTTCCTACAATGAGCAGTTCTTC. Translation: CSANLPTSYNEQFF.

This chain connects TRBV25-1 to TRBJ2-7, with 8 bases aligning to TRBD1. This CDR3 is built from 14 residues. Trimming removed 6 bases from V and 0 bases from J; junction bases left unmatched: 4. Germline-derived CDR1 and CDR2 are MGHDK and SYGVNS. CDR3 bases: TGTGCCAGCAGCTTGACAGGGGACTCCTACGAGCAGTACTTC. Protein sequence: CASSLTGDSYEQYF.

This sequence joins TRBV20-1 and TRBJ2-5; tentatively, D is TRBD1 (7 bases). V lost 5 bases and J lost 5, with 12 bases in between. The CDR3 is made up of 12 amino acids. Per germline, CDR1 DFQATT and CDR2 SNEGSKA (reference sequence). The CDR3 loop is CSAPQGRETQYF. For the CDR3, the DNA is TGCAGTGCTCCACAGGGGAGGGAGACCCAGTACTTC.

This clonotype was seen just once. The CDR3 loop reads CAISESLAGSTGTGELFF. DNA of the CDR3: TGTGCCATCAGTGAGTCGTTAGCGGGCTCCACAGGGACCGGGGAGCTGTTTTTT. J is TRBJ2-2 and V is TRBV10-3; maybe TRBD2 (7 bases). Germline V gene lookup returns CDR1 ENHRY and CDR2 SYGVKD. Trimming removed 0 bases from V and 5 bases from J, with 19 bases in between. The length of the CDR3 is 18 residues.

The chain joins TRBV19 to TRBJ1-5, with D perhaps TRBD1 (6 bases). V gave up 1 base and J gave up 6 bases, with 13 bases separating them. Germline CDR1 is LNHDA and CDR2 is SQIVND (reference sequence). The CDR3 runs 15 residues. The CDR3 DNA follows: TGTGCCAGTAGTATAGGGGGGGACATCGGTCAGCCCCAGCATTTT. Translating it yields CASSIGGDIGQPQHF. Filled out from reference TRBV19 and TRBJ1-5, the complete variable domain reads DGGITQSPKYLFRKEGQNVTLSCEQNLNHDAMYWYRQDPGQGLRLIYYSQIVNDFQKGDIAEGYSVSREKKESFPLTVTSAQKNPTAFYLCASSIGGDIGQPQHFGDGTRLSIL.

J is TRBJ2-3 and V is TRBV7-8; 9 nucleotides line up with TRBD1. V lost 7 bases to trimming and J lost 6 bases; unmatched junction nucleotides: 5. CDR1 and CDR2 from the germline V gene are SGHVS and FQNEAQ. This CDR3 is built from 13 residues. The CDR3 protein is CASNKDRGDTQYF. The CDR3 coding sequence is TGTGCCAGCAACAAGGACAGGGGTGATACGCAGTATTTT.

This clonotype was detected only once. Germline and junction disagree at one end, which may indicate a read error. This chain uses TRBV11-1 with TRBJ1-6; D is ambiguous. CDR1 SGHAT and CDR2 FQDESV come from the germline V gene (reference sequence). The CDR3 length is 18 residues. The CDR3 DNA is TGTGCCAGCGGCTTAGCCGAGCGGTTAAGCTCCTATAATTCACCCCTCCACTTT. Its protein product is CASGLAERLSSYNSPLHF.

The chain employs TRBV7-9 and TRBJ1-5; D is perhaps TRBD1 (6 bases). Deletions cut 5 bases from V and 2 bases from J, with 13 bases between. This CDR3 is built from 15 residues. Germline V gives CDR1 SEHNR, CDR2 FQNEAQ (reference sequence). This chain's CDR3 is CASSLGGAGNQPQHF. CDR3 in DNA: TGTGCCAGCAGCCTCGGGGGGGCAGGCAATCAGCCCCAGCATTTT.

The chain links TRBV10-2 to TRBJ2-7; D unclear. Trimming took off 0 bases at V and 6 bases at J, with 15 bases between the two ends. The CDR3 is 15 amino acids. In germline, CDR1 is WSHSY, CDR2 SAAADI. The CDR3 sequence is CASSESGLPPGEQYF. Here the CDR3 DNA reads TGCGCCAGCAGTGAGTCGGGCCTCCCCCCAGGCGAGCAGTACTTC.

This chain joins TRBV25-1 and TRBJ2-1; possible D gene TRBD2, 6 bases. The CDR3 sequence is 11 residues long. Germline V gene data show CDR1 as MGHDK and CDR2 as SYGVNS. Trimming shortened V by 8 bases and J by 7 bases, and 9 bases separated the two germline ends. Here the CDR3 DNA reads TGTGCCAGCGGGGACTTAAATGAGCAGTTCTTC. Protein product: CASGDLNEQFF.

This clonotype is medium-sized by share. This CDR3 is CASSEAIQGDYGYTF. The CDR3 DNA sequence: TGTGCCAGCAGTGAAGCTATACAGGGCGACTATGGCTACACCTTC. The V and J genes are TRBV2 and TRBJ1-2, with D possibly TRBD1 on 6 matching bases. Trimming left V 0 bases short and J 3 bases short, with 11 bases between. This CDR3 is 15 amino acids long. The germline gives CDR1 SNHLY, CDR2 FYNNEI.

The V gene is TRBV7-6, the J gene TRBJ2-1; TRBD1 matches at 7 bases. V lost 6 bases, J lost 5 bases, and 4 bases stayed unmatched. The CDR3 is 13 amino acids. Per germline, CDR1 SGHVS and CDR2 FNYEAQ. CDR3 DNA sequence: TGTGCCAGCAGACGCACAGGGGACAATGAGCAGTTCTTC. This codes for CASRRTGDNEQFF.

The V gene is TRBV24-1, the J gene TRBJ2-1, with unresolved D. CDR1 and CDR2 from the germline V gene are KGHDR and SFDVKD. The CDR3 totals 14 residues. Trimming stripped 3 bases from V and 7 bases from J, with 12 bases between. The CDR3 loop reads CATSDPDLPNEQFF. DNA for the CDR3: TGTGCCACCAGTGATCCGGATCTGCCAAATGAGCAGTTCTTC.

This clonotype showed up just a few times. The genes are TRBV29-1 and TRBJ2-5; a possible D gene is TRBD2 (6 bases). V lost 7 bases and J 2 bases, leaving 11 bases between the germline ends. CDR3 length equals 12 residues. The germline V gene has CDR1 SQVTM and CDR2 ANQGSEA. The chain's CDR3 is CSGGDGQETQYF. DNA for the CDR3: TGCAGCGGCGGGGACGGGCAAGAGACCCAGTACTTC.